These T cell receptor beta chains were read from a single sample in a study of shared clonotypes between healthy human individuals. The method was immunoSEQ multiplex PCR; TCRdb's version includes in-frame clones alone and lacks a portion of them. The repertoire has some 2.1 million clones, approximately 92% of them found once; the top ten carry around 1.7%. The material sequenced was naive CD8+ T cells from PBMCs. These receptors originate from a man younger than 35 in good health. Some clones in this sample may be carry-over from other donors' samples. Each CDR3 is given with its conserved first and last residue. Each record gives: J gene, clone size, V gene, D gene, CDR3 DNA, CDR3 protein. A D gene is named only where the DNA matches it firmly. Size tells how often a clone was seen (once, few, many) or the class of an expanded clone, and some rows leave it out.

TRBJ1-4 | NA | TRBV7-9 | NA | TGTGCCAGCAGCTTAGGGGACGGGTGGATTGAAAAACTGTTTTTT | CASSLGDGWIEKLFF
TRBJ2-7 | NA | TRBV27 | NA | TGTGCCAGCAGCCCAGGCTTGAGCTCCTACGAGCAGTACTTC | CASSPGLSSYEQYF
TRBJ2-1 | NA | TRBV15 | TRBD2 | TGTGCCACCAGCAGTAGTTGGACTAGAGTCAATGAGCAGTTCTTC | CATSSSWTRVNEQFF
TRBJ2-1 | once | TRBV11-2 | TRBD2 | TGTGCCAGCAGCTCGGGACTAGCTACCTACAATGAGCAGTTCTTC | CASSSGLATYNEQFF
TRBJ2-2 | once | TRBV7-8 | TRBD2 | TGTGCCAGCAGCTCGAGACTAGCGGGAGTCACCGGGGAGCTGTTTTTT | CASSSRLAGVTGELFF
TRBJ1-1 | NA | TRBV6-5 | NA | TGTGCCAGCACTTACCGAACAGGGAACACTGAAGCTTTCTTT | CASTYRTGNTEAFF
TRBJ2-7 | NA | TRBV20-1 | NA | TGCAGAGGGGACGAGCAGTACTTC | CRGDEQYF
TRBJ2-7 | NA | TRBV7-8 | TRBD2 | TGTGCCAGCAGCTTAGGAGAGACCGAGACTAGCGGGCACGCCTACGAGCAGTACTTC | CASSLGETETSGHAYEQYF
TRBJ2-7 | NA | TRBV6-6 | TRBD1 | TGTGCCAGCGCTGGTGCGGGACAGGCCTACGAGCAGTACTTC | CASAGAGQAYEQYF
TRBJ2-1 | NA | TRBV30 | NA | TGTGCCCTAGATTTCGGTGAGCAGTTCTTC | CALDFGEQFF
TRBJ2-7 | once | TRBV5-4 | TRBD1 | TGTGCCAGCAGCTGGGGGGACAGGGAGTCCTACGAGCAGTACTTC | CASSWGDRESYEQYF
TRBJ2-6 | NA | TRBV5-5 | NA | TGTGCCAGCAGGTGGGGCCATTTTAGCTCTGGGGCCAACGTCCTGACTTTC | CASRWGHFSSGANVLTF
TRBJ2-5 | NA | TRBV9 | NA | TGTGCCAGCAGCGTAGATGACCGGGGGGAGACCCAGTACTTC | CASSVDDRGETQYF